This T cell receptor beta chain was obtained from a study of control samples from healthy donors and cancer patients (dated by TCRdb to 2018 to 2020). Unmatched junction bases come to 2, with V trimmed by 0 bases and J by 2 bases. Measured from the cysteine to the phenylalanine, the CDR3 is 16 residues long. Just CDR3 DNA is preserved here, 48 bases in frame from base 1. The germline V gene encodes CDR1 SGHRS and CDR2 YFSETQ. The receptor library was made with the immunoSEQ multiplex PCR assay. Sourced from immuneACCESS, this table was stored by TCRdb with only in-frame sequences that have V and J called. A share of the clones is absent; for the studies checked, an unresolved V gene accounts for under half, and the remainder has no known explanation. The table for this sample lists 130,000 or so clones; about nine tenths of them were counted only once. The ten most abundant clones make up approximately 8% of the sample.

For this clone: What antigen it recognizes has not been identified. There are no base qualities to consult, and no much larger clone falls within one base.

This chain joins TRBV5-1 to TRBJ2-5, with 12 central nucleotides matching TRBD2. Source material: PBMCs. The clonotype comes from a man in his forties or fifties with head and neck cancer. The CDR3 region: CASSLALAGGQETQYF. The DNA reads TGCGCCAGCAGCTTGGCACTAGCGGGGGGACAAGAGACCCAGTACTTC. Here the CDR3 is joined to the reference TRBV5-1 and TRBJ2-5 genes, and the full variable domain is: KAGVTQTPRYLIKTRGQQVTLSCSPISGHRSVSWYQQTPGQGLQFLFEYFSETQRNKGNFPGRFSGRQFSNSRSEMNVSTLELGDSALYLCASSLALAGGQETQYFGPGTRLLVL.